This T cell receptor (beta chain) comes out of a study of blood T cell repertoires in COVID-19. Deletions cut 0 bases from V and 4 bases from J, with 15 bases between. Per germline, CDR1 SGHAT and CDR2 FQNNGV. The CDR3 is 16 amino acids. This clone has a handful of counts. TCRdb's copy holds only in-frame clones and misses some; the assay was immunoSEQ multiplex PCR. Seen here are 50,000 or so clones, around 90% observed once, and the top ten hold 6.5% to 8%. This rearrangement joins TRBV11-2 to TRBJ1-1; D not resolved. The source is a middle-aged man with active COVID-19. The material sequenced was peripheral blood. The CDR3 protein is CASSLEAVGLGTEAFF. CDR3 sequence (DNA): TGTGCCAGCAGCTTAGAGGCGGTAGGTCTGGGCACTGAAGCTTTCTTT. The full variable domain, in which reference TRBV11-2 and TRBJ1-1 provide the parts outside the CDR3, is EAGVAQSPRYKIIEKRQSVAFWCNPISGHATLYWYQQILGQGPKLLIQFQNNGVVDDSQLPKDRFSAERLKGVDSTLKIQPAKLEDSAVYLCASSLEAVGLGTEAFFGQGTRLTVV.